Included here is one T cell receptor (beta chain) sequence, with context. What it recognizes is unknown. The sample is drawn from a study of cytomegalovirus exposure and HLA in healthy donors. The PCR ran on 60 Vbeta and 13 Jbeta primers. In the authors' workflow: Later, an analysis found around 77 million unique TCR beta chains, and approximately 10 million of these were shared. Produced via immunoSEQ multiplex PCR; TCRdb's table is partial and in-frame only. V and J calls and clone size are as listed in that table; D and trimming were resolved from the DNA. The sample lists tens of thousands of clones, 55% to 70% occurring once. General observations from the study: In a later analysis, more than 15,000 TCR beta sequences were associated with HLA alleles at 0.05 false discovery rate. The investigators catalogued some 160 TCR beta chains as cytomegalovirus-associated. In a later analysis, a missense DCLRE1C variant was linked to TCR beta V- and J-gene trimming.

CDR1 WSHSY and CDR2 SAAADI come from the germline V gene. The CDR3 totals 15 residues. V shed 5 bases and J 3 bases; nucleotides not matched to a gene: 6. The chain has TRBV10-2 and TRBJ1-5; 8 nucleotides match TRBD1. Sequencing input: PBMCs. The receptor comes from a woman in her forties or fifties in good health and CMV-seronegative. Here the CDR3 reads CASSYDRGNNQPQHF. CDR3 nucleotide sequence: TGCGCCAGCAGTTATGACAGGGGCAACAATCAGCCCCAGCATTTT.